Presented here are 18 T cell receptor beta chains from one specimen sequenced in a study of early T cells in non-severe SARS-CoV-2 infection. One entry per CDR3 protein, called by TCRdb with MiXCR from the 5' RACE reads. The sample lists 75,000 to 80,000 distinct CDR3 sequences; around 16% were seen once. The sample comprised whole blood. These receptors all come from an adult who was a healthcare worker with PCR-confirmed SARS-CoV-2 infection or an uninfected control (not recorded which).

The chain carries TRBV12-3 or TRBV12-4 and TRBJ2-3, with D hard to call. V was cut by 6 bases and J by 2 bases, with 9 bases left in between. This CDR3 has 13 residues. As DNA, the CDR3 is TGTGCCAGCAGCCCATGGATCACAGATACGCAGTATTTT. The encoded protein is CASSPWITDTQYF.

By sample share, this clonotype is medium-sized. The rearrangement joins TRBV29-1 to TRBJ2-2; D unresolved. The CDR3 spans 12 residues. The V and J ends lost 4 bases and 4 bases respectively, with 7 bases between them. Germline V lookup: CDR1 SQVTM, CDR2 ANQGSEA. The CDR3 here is CSVGRATGELFF. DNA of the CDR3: TGCAGCGTTGGCAGAGCCACCGGGGAGCTGTTTTTT.

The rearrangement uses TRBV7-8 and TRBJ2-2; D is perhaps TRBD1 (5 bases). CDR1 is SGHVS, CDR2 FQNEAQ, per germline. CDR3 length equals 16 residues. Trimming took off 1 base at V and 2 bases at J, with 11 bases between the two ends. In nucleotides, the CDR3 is TGTGCCAGCAGCTTAGGTGTACAGGTCAACACCGGGGAGCTGTTTTTT. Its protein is CASSLGVQVNTGELFF.

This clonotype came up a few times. The CDR3 protein is CASSQVRLAEYNEQFF. The CDR3, as DNA: TGTGCCAGCAGCCAAGTGAGACTAGCAGAATACAATGAGCAGTTCTTC. J is TRBJ2-1 and V is TRBV3-1; 7 bases fit TRBD2. The V segment lost 1 base and the J segment 4 bases; nucleotides outside the gene matches: 7. The V gene's germline CDR1 is LGHDT and CDR2 YNNKEL (reference sequence). CDR3 length equals 16 residues.

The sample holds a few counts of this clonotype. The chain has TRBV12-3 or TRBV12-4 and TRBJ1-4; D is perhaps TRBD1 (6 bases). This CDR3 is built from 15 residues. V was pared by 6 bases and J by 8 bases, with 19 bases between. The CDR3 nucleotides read TGTGCCAGCAGGAGGGGGGGGGCTGGTGAGGAAAAACTGTTTTTT. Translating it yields CASRRGGAGEEKLFF.

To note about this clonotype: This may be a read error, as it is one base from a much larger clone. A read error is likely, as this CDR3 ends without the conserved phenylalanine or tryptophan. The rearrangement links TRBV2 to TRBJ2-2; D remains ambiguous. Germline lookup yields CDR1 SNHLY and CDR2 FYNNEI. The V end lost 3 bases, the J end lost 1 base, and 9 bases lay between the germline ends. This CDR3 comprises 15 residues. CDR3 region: CASSDGQLNTGELFS. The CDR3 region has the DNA TGTGCCAGCAGTGATGGGCAGCTGAACACCGGGGAGCTGTTTTCT.

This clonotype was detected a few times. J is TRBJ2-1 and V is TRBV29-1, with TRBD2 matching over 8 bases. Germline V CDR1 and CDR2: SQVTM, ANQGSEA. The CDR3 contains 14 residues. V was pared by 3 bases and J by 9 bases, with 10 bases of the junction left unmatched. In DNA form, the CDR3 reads TGCAGCGTTGATGCTCCAGCGGGGGAACGTGAGCAGTTCTTC. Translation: CSVDAPAGEREQFF.

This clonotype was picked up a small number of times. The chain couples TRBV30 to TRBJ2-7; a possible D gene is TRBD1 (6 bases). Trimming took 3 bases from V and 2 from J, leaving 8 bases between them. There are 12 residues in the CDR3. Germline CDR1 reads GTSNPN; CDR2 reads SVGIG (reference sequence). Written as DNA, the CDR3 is TGTGCCTGGAGACAGGGTACCTACGAGCAGTACTTC. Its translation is CAWRQGTYEQYF. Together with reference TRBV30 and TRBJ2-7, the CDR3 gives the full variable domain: SQTIHQWPATLVQPVGSPLSLECTVEGTSNPNLYWYRQAAGRGLQLLFYSVGIGQISSEVPQNLSASRPQDRQFILSSKKLLLSDSGFYLCAWRQGTYEQYFGPGTRLTVT.

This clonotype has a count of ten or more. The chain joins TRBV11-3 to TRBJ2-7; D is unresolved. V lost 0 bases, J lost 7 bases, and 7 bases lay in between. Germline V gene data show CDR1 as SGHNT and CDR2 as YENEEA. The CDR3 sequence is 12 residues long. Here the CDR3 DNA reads TGTGCCAGCAGCTTAGATTATACGGAGCAGTACTTC. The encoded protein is CASSLDYTEQYF.

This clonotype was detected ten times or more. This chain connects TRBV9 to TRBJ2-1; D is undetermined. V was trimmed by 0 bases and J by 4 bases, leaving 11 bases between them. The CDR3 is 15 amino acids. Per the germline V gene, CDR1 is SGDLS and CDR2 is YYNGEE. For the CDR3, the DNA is TGTGCCAGCAGCGTAGGGGTAGGGCCGTACAATGAGCAGTTCTTC. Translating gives CASSVGVGPYNEQFF.

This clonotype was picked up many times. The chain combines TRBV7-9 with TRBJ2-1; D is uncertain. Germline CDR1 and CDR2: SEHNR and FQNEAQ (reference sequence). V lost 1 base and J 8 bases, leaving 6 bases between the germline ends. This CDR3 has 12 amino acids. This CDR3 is CASSLVTYEQFF. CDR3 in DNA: TGTGCCAGCAGCTTAGTTACCTATGAGCAGTTCTTC.

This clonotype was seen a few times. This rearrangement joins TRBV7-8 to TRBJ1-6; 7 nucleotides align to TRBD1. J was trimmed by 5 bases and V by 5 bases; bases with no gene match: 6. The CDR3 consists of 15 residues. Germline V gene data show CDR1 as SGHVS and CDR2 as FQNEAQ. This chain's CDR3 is CASSRNTGDNSPLHF. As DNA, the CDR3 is TGTGCCAGCAGCCGGAACACAGGGGATAATTCACCCCTCCACTTT.

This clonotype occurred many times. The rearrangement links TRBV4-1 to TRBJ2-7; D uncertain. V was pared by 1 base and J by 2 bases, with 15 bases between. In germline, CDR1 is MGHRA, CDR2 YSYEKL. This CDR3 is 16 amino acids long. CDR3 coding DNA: TGCGCCAGCAGCCAAGTGGATATGGGCTTTACCTACGAGCAGTACTTC. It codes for CASSQVDMGFTYEQYF.

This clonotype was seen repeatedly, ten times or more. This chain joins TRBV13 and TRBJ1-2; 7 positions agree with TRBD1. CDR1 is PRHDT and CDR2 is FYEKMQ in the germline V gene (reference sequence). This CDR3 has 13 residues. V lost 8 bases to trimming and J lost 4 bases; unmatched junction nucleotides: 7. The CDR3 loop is CASSTRTGYGYTF. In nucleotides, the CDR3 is TGTGCCAGCTCCACTAGGACAGGCTATGGCTACACCTTC.

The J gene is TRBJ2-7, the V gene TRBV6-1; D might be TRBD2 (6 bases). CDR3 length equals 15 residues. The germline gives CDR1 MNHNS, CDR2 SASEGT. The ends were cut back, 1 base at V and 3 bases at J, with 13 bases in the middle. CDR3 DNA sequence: TGTGCCAGCAGTGAAGTATCTGGAGGGGTCTACGAGCAGTACTTC. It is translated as CASSEVSGGVYEQYF.

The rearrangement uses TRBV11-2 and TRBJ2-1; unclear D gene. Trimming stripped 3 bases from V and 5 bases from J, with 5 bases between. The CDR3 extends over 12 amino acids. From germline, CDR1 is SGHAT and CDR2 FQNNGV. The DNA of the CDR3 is TGTGCCAGCAGCTTCCCCAACAATGAGCAGTTCTTC. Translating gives CASSFPNNEQFF.

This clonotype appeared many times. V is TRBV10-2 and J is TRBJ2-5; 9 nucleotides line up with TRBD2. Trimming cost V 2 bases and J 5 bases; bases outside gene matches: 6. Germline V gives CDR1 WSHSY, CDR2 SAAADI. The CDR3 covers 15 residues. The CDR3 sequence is CASSENSGSGETQYF. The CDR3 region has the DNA TGCGCCAGCAGTGAGAATAGCGGGAGTGGGGAGACCCAGTACTTC.

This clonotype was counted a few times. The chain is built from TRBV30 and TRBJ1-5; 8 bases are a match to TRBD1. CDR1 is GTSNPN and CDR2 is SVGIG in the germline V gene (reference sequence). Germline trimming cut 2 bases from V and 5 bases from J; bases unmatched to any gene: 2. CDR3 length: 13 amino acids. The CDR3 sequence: CAWSFRGHQPQHF. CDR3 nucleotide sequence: TGTGCCTGGAGTTTCAGGGGGCATCAGCCCCAGCATTTT. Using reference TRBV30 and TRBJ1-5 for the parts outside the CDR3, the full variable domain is SQTIHQWPATLVQPVGSPLSLECTVEGTSNPNLYWYRQAAGRGLQLLFYSVGIGQISSEVPQNLSASRPQDRQFILSSKKLLLSDSGFYLCAWSFRGHQPQHFGDGTRLSIL.